This is a list of T cell receptor beta chains from one sample in a study of T cell responses to AZD1222 COVID-19 vaccine. Clones were read by immunoSEQ multiplex PCR, and TCRdb kept only the in-frame ones, dropping some. The sample contains about 150,000 clones, about 91% of which appear only once. The sequencing used peripheral blood, collected on day 0 of AZD1222 vaccination. The receptor source for this set is an adult in good health. The conserved cysteine and the conserved F or W are not part of the CDR3 here. The order of the fields is CDR3 length, V gene, D gene, J gene, CDR3 protein. D genes are given only for firm matches.

CDR3 length: 16
V gene: TRBV4-2
D gene: NA
J gene: TRBJ2-7
CDR3 protein: ASSQVRSGTTSSYEQY

CDR3 length: 12
V gene: TRBV6-1
D gene: NA
J gene: TRBJ2-7
CDR3 protein: ASSETRYPYEQY

CDR3 length: 12
V gene: TRBV7-9
D gene: NA
J gene: TRBJ1-1
CDR3 protein: ASSDSGRNTEAF

CDR3 length: 11
V gene: TRBV4-1
D gene: NA
J gene: TRBJ2-7
CDR3 protein: ASREIGSYEQY

CDR3 length: 10
V gene: TRBV14
D gene: NA
J gene: TRBJ2-3
CDR3 protein: ASSPLWDTQY

CDR3 length: 11
V gene: TRBV5-3
D gene: NA
J gene: TRBJ2-7
CDR3 protein: ARRVGWLYEQY

CDR3 length: 11
V gene: TRBV19
D gene: TRBD1
J gene: TRBJ1-3
CDR3 protein: ASSMTGWNTIY

CDR3 length: 14
V gene: TRBV30
D gene: NA
J gene: TRBJ1-6
CDR3 protein: AWSVGQSKRNSPLH

CDR3 length: 11
V gene: TRBV5-8
D gene: NA
J gene: TRBJ1-2
CDR3 protein: ASSWGSQGFPD

CDR3 length: 11
V gene: TRBV5-4
D gene: NA
J gene: TRBJ2-7
CDR3 protein: ASSLKGLYEQY

CDR3 length: 12
V gene: TRBV18
D gene: NA
J gene: TRBJ2-7
CDR3 protein: ASSPEVGFYEQY

CDR3 length: 14
V gene: TRBV24-1
D gene: TRBD2
J gene: TRBJ2-7
CDR3 protein: ATSDEGTSGRSEQY

CDR3 length: 14
V gene: TRBV4-1
D gene: TRBD1
J gene: TRBJ1-1
CDR3 protein: ASSQGTGLMNTEAF

CDR3 length: 11
V gene: TRBV11-3
D gene: NA
J gene: TRBJ1-3
CDR3 protein: ASSLFMGNTIY

CDR3 length: 15
V gene: TRBV3-1/TRBV3-2
D gene: NA
J gene: TRBJ1-2
CDR3 protein: ASSQDRSWASALGYT

CDR3 length: 12
V gene: TRBV7-8
D gene: TRBD1
J gene: TRBJ1-5
CDR3 protein: ASSWTGASQPQH

CDR3 length: 13
V gene: TRBV4-3
D gene: NA
J gene: TRBJ1-5
CDR3 protein: ASSQDPTGNQPQH

CDR3 length: 15
V gene: TRBV18
D gene: TRBD2
J gene: TRBJ2-3
CDR3 protein: ASSPTSSGGATDTQY

CDR3 length: 13
V gene: TRBV6-5
D gene: TRBD1
J gene: TRBJ2-1
CDR3 protein: ASSMTGGRYNEQF

CDR3 length: 9
V gene: TRBV19
D gene: NA
J gene: TRBJ2-5
CDR3 protein: ASSSGETQY

CDR3 length: 13
V gene: TRBV9
D gene: TRBD2
J gene: TRBJ2-7
CDR3 protein: ASSITGGGPSEQY

CDR3 length: 14
V gene: TRBV6-5
D gene: TRBD1
J gene: TRBJ2-7
CDR3 protein: ASSYSIGQVPYEQY

CDR3 length: 11
V gene: TRBV7-9
D gene: NA
J gene: TRBJ2-7
CDR3 protein: ASSQGLAYEQY

CDR3 length: 12
V gene: TRBV2
D gene: TRBD1
J gene: TRBJ1-3
CDR3 protein: ASRAGTDGNTIY

CDR3 length: 11
V gene: TRBV19
D gene: NA
J gene: TRBJ1-1
CDR3 protein: ASSIVDPVEAF

CDR3 length: 13
V gene: TRBV9
D gene: TRBD1
J gene: TRBJ1-1
CDR3 protein: ASSSQDRVRTEAF

CDR3 length: 13
V gene: TRBV4-2
D gene: NA
J gene: TRBJ1-5
CDR3 protein: ASSQDRVGNQPQH

CDR3 length: 11
V gene: TRBV25-1
D gene: NA
J gene: TRBJ2-1
CDR3 protein: ASPMGLQSEQF

CDR3 length: 13
V gene: TRBV30
D gene: NA
J gene: TRBJ2-7
CDR3 protein: AWSVPPQGRYEQY

CDR3 length: 10
V gene: TRBV3-1/TRBV3-2
D gene: NA
J gene: TRBJ1-2
CDR3 protein: ASSQEFSGYT

CDR3 length: 14
V gene: TRBV19
D gene: NA
J gene: TRBJ2-2
CDR3 protein: ASSIVQGANTGELF